These 21 T cell receptor beta chains originate from one sample sequenced in a study of T cell responses to AZD1222 COVID-19 vaccine. Data came from immunoSEQ multiplex PCR; TCRdb stores just in-frame clones and leaves some out. The table lists 100,000 to 150,000 clones, 70% to 90% of them singletons. The sample in question was peripheral blood, obtained on day 0 of AZD1222 vaccination. These TCRs come from an adult in good health.

The rearrangement uses TRBV6-1 and TRBJ1-5; 10 bases agree with TRBD1. CDR1 and CDR2 (germline): MNHNS, SASEGT. V was pared by 8 bases and J by 11 bases, with 15 bases of the junction left unmatched. The CDR3 length is 15 residues. DNA of the CDR3: TGTGCCAGCTATTCCGGGACAGGGGCCACATTGGCCCAGCATTTT. It specifies CASYSGTGATLAQHF.

In this sample, this clone turned up a few times. The V call is TRBV7-9, the J call TRBJ1-1; 7 bases line up with TRBD1. The CDR3 is 16 amino acids. The germline V gene encodes CDR1 SEHNR and CDR2 FQNEAQ (reference sequence). V lost 4 bases, J lost 6 bases, and 14 bases stayed unmatched. CDR3 sequence: CASSSRQGEVLSEAFF. In DNA, the CDR3 is TGTGCCAGCAGCTCCCGACAGGGTGAAGTGCTATCTGAAGCTTTCTTT.

The rearrangement links TRBV28 to TRBJ2-3, with TRBD2 as a possible D gene (7 bases). In germline, CDR1 is MDHEN, CDR2 SYDVKM. The CDR3 covers 16 residues. V was cut by 5 bases and J by 0 bases, with 15 bases left in between. The CDR3 loop reads CASSIGGGGSTDTQYF. CDR3 DNA sequence: TGTGCCAGCAGTATCGGCGGGGGCGGGAGCACAGATACGCAGTATTTT.

This clone was counted only a few times. The V gene is TRBV14, the J gene TRBJ1-3; D gene uncertain. This CDR3 region has 16 residues. V was clipped by 0 bases and J by 1 base, with 10 bases between them. From germline, CDR1 is SGHDN and CDR2 FVKESK. CDR3 sequence (DNA): TGTGCCAGCAGCCAAGATTTGCCGAAGTCTGGAAACACCATATATTTT. Translated: CASSQDLPKSGNTIYF.

The chain has TRBV6-5 and TRBJ2-1; 8 nucleotides align to TRBD1. V dropped 5 bases and J dropped 5; count of bases not matched to a gene: 8. The germline CDR1 and CDR2 sequences are MNHEY and SVGAGI. The CDR3 consists of 15 residues. The CDR3 DNA reads TGTGCCAGCAGTCCGGACAGGGTAAGGAACAATGAGCAGTTCTTC. Translating it yields CASSPDRVRNNEQFF.

The chain joins TRBV19 to TRBJ2-7, with 7 bases that match TRBD2. The V segment lost 4 bases and the J segment 3 bases; nucleotides outside the gene matches: 9. The CDR3 spans 15 residues. Germline V CDR1 and CDR2: LNHDA, SQIVND (reference sequence). Here the CDR3 DNA reads TGTGCCAGTAGTACAATTACGGGAGGATACTACGAGCAGTACTTC. Translation gives CASSTITGGYYEQYF.

The rearrangement uses TRBV18 and TRBJ1-4; D remains unclear. The CDR3 covers 17 residues. Trimming removed 3 bases from V and 0 bases from J, with 14 bases in between. Germline loops: CDR1 KGHSH, CDR2 LQKENI. The CDR3, as DNA: TGTGCCAGCTCACCCCCGCTTGCAGATGCAACTAATGAAAAACTGTTTTTT. This gives the protein CASSPPLADATNEKLFF.

This clone occurred a few times. The rearrangement joins TRBV5-6 to TRBJ2-7; D gene unclear. The CDR3 has 13 amino acids. Deletions cut 0 bases from V and 3 bases from J, with 7 bases between. Germline loops: CDR1 SGHDT, CDR2 YYEEEE. The CDR3 DNA reads TGTGCCAGCAGCTTGGACCAGTTCTACGAGCAGTACTTC. It codes for CASSLDQFYEQYF.

This clone was picked up one time. This chain connects TRBV3-1 (or the pseudogene TRBV3-2) to TRBJ1-2; D may be TRBD1 (5 bases). CDR3 length equals 14 residues. Germline CDR1 LGHDT, CDR2 YNNKEL (reference sequence). V lost 6 bases and J 3 bases, leaving 14 bases between the germline ends. The CDR3 bases are TGTGCCAGCAGAGCATCCGGGGGGTACTATGGCTACACCTTC. Amino acid sequence: CASRASGGYYGYTF.

This clone was counted once. The rearrangement uses TRBV7-2 and TRBJ1-2; D unresolved. V lost 2 bases and J 4 bases, leaving 8 bases between the germline ends. The CDR3 length is 13 residues. The germline CDR1 and CDR2 sequences are SGHTA and FQGNSA. The CDR3 DNA reads as TGTGCCAGCAGCTTATCTCCGTTCTATGGCTACACCTTC. Translating it yields CASSLSPFYGYTF.

The gene calls are TRBV6-6 and TRBJ2-7, with D maybe TRBD1 (5 bases). Deletions cut 4 bases from V and 0 bases from J, with 13 bases between. This CDR3 is built from 15 residues. CDR1 is MNHNY, CDR2 SVGAGI, per germline (reference sequence). Written as DNA, the CDR3 is TGTGCCAGCAGTTCCCATGGGGCCAGCTCCTACGAGCAGTACTTC. Amino acid sequence: CASSSHGASSYEQYF.

The chain combines TRBV4-1 with TRBJ2-7; 8 bases align to TRBD1. The CDR3 is 15 residues long. CDR1 is MGHRA and CDR2 is YSYEKL in the germline V gene. The ends lost 3 bases at V and 3 bases at J; junction bases unmatched: 7. CDR3 region: CASSHYGQGFYEQYF. The CDR3 DNA is TGCGCCAGCAGCCACTACGGACAGGGATTCTACGAGCAGTACTTC.

V gene TRBV9 combines with J gene TRBJ1-1; 7 positions agree with TRBD1. V was pared by 2 bases and J by 3 bases, with 4 bases of the junction left unmatched. Germline lookup yields CDR1 SGDLS and CDR2 YYNGEE. This CDR3 contains 14 residues. This chain's CDR3 is CASSVTGYYTEAFF. The DNA of the CDR3 is TGTGCCAGCAGCGTGACAGGGTATTACACTGAAGCTTTCTTT.

J is TRBJ2-1 and V is TRBV5-1; D possibly uses TRBD1 or TRBD2 (5 bases each). Looked up from germline, CDR1 is SGHRS and CDR2 is YFSETQ. The ends were cut back, 3 bases at V and 8 bases at J, with 18 bases in the middle. The CDR3 sequence is 15 residues long. CDR3 protein: CASSWQGPPKDEQFF. The CDR3 coding sequence is TGCGCCAGCAGCTGGCAGGGACCCCCGAAGGATGAGCAGTTCTTC.

The chain employs TRBV7-9 and TRBJ2-1; D gene uncertain. From germline, CDR1 is SEHNR and CDR2 FQNEAQ (reference sequence). V was cut by 8 bases and J by 0 bases, with 14 bases left in between. The CDR3 runs to 15 residues. In DNA, the CDR3 is TGTGCCAGCCTTAACCCTTATAGCTCCTACAATGAGCAGTTCTTC. Its translation is CASLNPYSSYNEQFF. Combining the CDR3 with reference TRBV7-9 and TRBJ2-1 gives the whole variable domain DTGVSQNPRHKITKRGQNVTFRCDPISEHNRLYWYRQTLGQGPEFLTYFQNEAQLEKSRLLSDRFSAERPKGSFSTLEIQRTEQGDSAMYLCASLNPYSSYNEQFFGPGTRLTVL.

This rearrangement joins TRBV5-1 to TRBJ1-2; no clear D gene. The germline V gene encodes CDR1 SGHRS and CDR2 YFSETQ. The V end lost 0 bases, the J end lost 13 bases, and 16 bases lay between the germline ends. The CDR3 is made up of 13 amino acids. CDR3 nucleotide sequence: TGCGCCAGCAGCTTGGAGGGCAGATCTCTGGGCACCTTC. It is translated as CASSLEGRSLGTF.

In nucleotides, the CDR3 is TGTGCCAGCAGCCTCCGAGCTAGCGCCCACAATGAGCAGTTCTTC. Translated, it gives CASSLRASAHNEQFF. The V gene is TRBV13, the J gene TRBJ2-1, with D possibly TRBD2 on 6 matching bases. The CDR3 extends over 15 amino acids. V lost 5 bases and J 5 bases, leaving 16 bases between the germline ends. Germline CDR1 reads PRHDT; CDR2 reads FYEKMQ (reference sequence).

The V and J genes are TRBV5-1 and TRBJ1-4, with 10 bases identical to TRBD1. V lost 4 bases to trimming and J lost 8 bases; unmatched junction nucleotides: 2. There are 13 residues in the CDR3. Germline values: CDR1 SGHRS, CDR2 YFSETQ. The CDR3 sequence: CASSGDRGEKLFF. The CDR3, as DNA: TGCGCCAGCAGCGGGGACAGGGGAGAAAAACTGTTTTTT.

This clone was observed a few times. The chain carries TRBV29-1 and TRBJ2-7, with D unresolved. Germline CDR1 and CDR2: SQVTM and ANQGSEA. This CDR3 comprises 13 residues. V was cut by 5 bases and J by 2 bases, with 13 bases left in between. Here the CDR3 reads CSVRDYPAYEQYF. The CDR3 DNA reads as TGCAGCGTTAGGGATTACCCGGCCTACGAGCAGTACTTC.

The rearrangement uses TRBV5-8 and TRBJ1-5; 9 positions match TRBD1. CDR1 and CDR2 from the germline V gene are SGHTS and YDEGEE. CDR3 length: 16 amino acids. Trimming cost V 4 bases and J 0 bases; bases outside gene matches: 5. The CDR3 DNA reads TGTGCCAGCAGCAGGACAGGGGCTACTAGCAATCAGCCCCAGCATTTT. This translates into CASSRTGATSNQPQHF.

This clone was seen a handful of times. V usage is TRBV14 and J usage is TRBJ1-2; perhaps TRBD1 as D (6 bases). This CDR3 is built from 15 residues. Trimming cost V 8 bases and J 4 bases, with 20 bases left between them. Germline lookup yields CDR1 SGHDN and CDR2 FVKESK. CDR3 amino acids: CASARAEDRGYGYTF. The CDR3 coding sequence is TGTGCCAGCGCCCGAGCAGAGGACAGAGGCTATGGCTACACCTTC.